This T cell receptor (beta chain) was captured by sequencing in a study of patients and donors after allogeneic stem cell transplantation. TCRdb re-called the RT-PCR reads through MiXCR, storing one row per CDR3 protein. The data contain approximately 430,000 distinct CDR3 sequences, approximately 16% of them singletons. This clonotype was detected only a few times. Germline V gene sequence: CDR1 SNHLY, CDR2 FYNNEI. V was clipped by 6 bases and J by 6 bases; unmatched bases: 5. The CDR3 is 12 amino acids. This TCR was sampled from a human donor who was either an allogeneic HSCT recipient or a stem cell or donor lymphocyte infusion donor (not recorded which). It is not recorded whose cells these are; they may come from a transplant donor. This rearrangement joins TRBV2 to TRBJ2-7; 7 bases match TRBD1. The source material was blood, either unsorted or a sorted T cell fraction (not recorded which). The CDR3 sequence: CASRLQGPEQYF. The CDR3 nucleotides read TGTGCCAGCAGGCTACAGGGGCCCGAGCAGTACTTC.